A single sample is the source of the 23 T cell receptor beta chains below, sequenced in a study of OX40 agonist ivuxolimab in advanced cancers. Method: immunoSEQ multiplex PCR; TCRdb's copy keeps in-frame clones and lacks some. This sample yields around 99,000 clones, of which less than 95% are seen a single time; approximately 1.3% belongs to the top ten. The sequences come from CD4+ or CD8+ T cells sorted from blood, collected in a trial of the OX40 agonist ivuxolimab. The receptors shown here come from an adult with an advanced solid tumor such as melanoma, head and neck, liver or kidney cancer.

V is TRBV28 and J is TRBJ2-7; 10 nucleotides align to TRBD2. Losses at the gene ends were 2 bases for V and 6 bases for J; bases not matched to a gene: 7. This CDR3 is built from 15 residues. Germline V lookup: CDR1 MDHEN, CDR2 SYDVKM. The CDR3 DNA reads as TGTGCCAGCAGTTTAAGAGCGGGAGGGGGGCGCGAGCAGTACTTC. It translates to CASSLRAGGGREQYF.

The gene calls are TRBV19 and TRBJ2-1, with D unclear. Germline V gene lookup returns CDR1 LNHDA and CDR2 SQIVND (reference sequence). With 3 bases removed from V and 0 bases from J, the gap between germline ends came to 9 bases. The CDR3 has 15 amino acids. CDR3 in DNA: TGTGCCAGTAGTATGGGTGGCTACTCCTACAATGAGCAGTTCTTC. It specifies CASSMGGYSYNEQFF.

The chain combines TRBV7-9 with TRBJ2-1; D is unclear. The length of the CDR3 is 16 residues. CDR1 and CDR2 from the germline V gene are SEHNR and FQNEAQ (reference sequence). The germline V and J ends were trimmed by 2 bases and 6 bases, with 17 bases remaining between them. As DNA, the CDR3 is TGTGCCAGCAGCTTACGATCTGTAGTTTCGGGCAATGAGCAGTTCTTC. It is translated as CASSLRSVVSGNEQFF. Full variable domain (outside the CDR3, taken from reference TRBV7-9 and TRBJ2-1): DTGVSQNPRHKITKRGQNVTFRCDPISEHNRLYWYRQTLGQGPEFLTYFQNEAQLEKSRLLSDRFSAERPKGSFSTLEIQRTEQGDSAMYLCASSLRSVVSGNEQFFGPGTRLTVL.

The chain is built from TRBV6-5 and TRBJ1-2; perhaps TRBD1 as D (6 bases). Germline V gives CDR1 MNHEY, CDR2 SVGAGI. The V end was cut by 7 bases, the J end by 8 bases, with 17 bases between. The CDR3 is 13 residues long. The CDR3 sequence is CASTLQGWPGYTF. DNA for the CDR3: TGTGCCAGCACCCTACAGGGTTGGCCAGGCTACACCTTC.

Comment on this clone: The sample holds other DNA sequences that translate to the same CDR3. The chain combines TRBV28 with TRBJ2-5; either TRBD1 or TRBD2 may fit D (5 bases each). The CDR3 is 14 amino acids. Trimming cost V 2 bases and J 2 bases, with 9 bases left between them. Germline values: CDR1 MDHEN, CDR2 SYDVKM. The CDR3, as DNA: TGTGCCAGCAGTTTAGGGGGTCGGCAAGAGACCCAGTACTTC. Protein: CASSLGGRQETQYF.

This clone was seen only once. The chain recombines TRBV28 with TRBJ2-7, with TRBD2 identical over 11 bases. Germline trimming cut 6 bases from V and 1 base from J; bases unmatched to any gene: 2. CDR3 length: 14 residues. The germline gives CDR1 MDHEN, CDR2 SYDVKM. CDR3 protein: CASRGTSGSYEQYF. The CDR3 coding sequence is TGTGCCAGCAGGGGGACTAGCGGATCCTACGAGCAGTACTTC.

The gene calls are TRBV6-5 and TRBJ1-1; 9 nucleotides line up with TRBD1. After removal of 6 bases from V and 3 bases from J, the junction contained 2 bases not matched to a gene. Germline V lookup: CDR1 MNHEY, CDR2 SVGAGI. The CDR3 extends over 13 amino acids. CDR3 bases: TGTGCCAGCAGCGACAGGGGGGACACTGAAGCTTTCTTT. This encodes CASSDRGDTEAFF.

The chain carries TRBV5-6 and TRBJ2-7, with TRBD2 identical over 10 bases. V shed 4 bases and J 5 bases; nucleotides not matched to a gene: 15. Looked up from germline, CDR1 is SGHDT and CDR2 is YYEEEE. The CDR3 covers 17 residues. The CDR3 DNA reads as TGTGCCAGCAGCCACACTAGCGGGATACCAAGGCCTAACGAGCAGTACTTC. Translating it yields CASSHTSGIPRPNEQYF. The full variable domain, completed using reference TRBV5-6 and TRBJ2-7, is DAGVTQSPTHLIKTRGQQVTLRCSPKSGHDTVSWYQQALGQGPQFIFQYYEEEERQRGNFPDRFSGHQFPNYSSELNVNALLLGDSALYLCASSHTSGIPRPNEQYFGPGTRLTVT.

This chain joins TRBV5-1 and TRBJ1-6; 8 nucleotides line up with TRBD1. CDR3 length: 15 amino acids. Germline V gene lookup returns CDR1 SGHRS and CDR2 YFSETQ. The V segment lost 7 bases and the J segment 2 bases; nucleotides outside the gene matches: 5. For the CDR3, the DNA is TGCGCCAGCGGACCGACAGGGGCCTATAATTCACCCCTCCACTTT. Protein: CASGPTGAYNSPLHF.

The chain couples TRBV5-1 to TRBJ2-5, with 12 positions matching TRBD1. This CDR3 is built from 15 residues. V lost 3 bases and J lost 5; bases outside the gene matches: 5. In germline, CDR1 is SGHRS, CDR2 YFSETQ. In DNA form, the CDR3 reads TGCGCCAGCAGCTCGGGGACAGGGGGCGAGGAGACCCAGTACTTC. It yields the protein CASSSGTGGEETQYF.

The chain uses TRBV6-5 and TRBJ1-1; the D is unclear. Trimming pared 6 bases from V and 4 bases from J, leaving 9 bases between. Looked up from germline, CDR1 is MNHEY and CDR2 is SVGAGI. The CDR3 consists of 12 residues. The CDR3 loop reads CASSSTSTEAFF. The CDR3 DNA follows: TGTGCCAGCAGCTCAACAAGCACTGAAGCTTTCTTT.

This chain connects TRBV5-1 to TRBJ2-1; TRBD2 agrees at 10 bases. CDR1 and CDR2 (germline): SGHRS, YFSETQ. The V and J ends lost 4 bases and 10 bases, in that order; junction bases with no gene match: 14. This CDR3 has 16 residues. The CDR3: CASSPSPQREGLEQFF. CDR3 DNA: TGCGCCAGCAGCCCTAGCCCTCAGCGGGAGGGCCTCGAGCAGTTCTTC. The variable domain in full, with the rest retrieved from reference TRBV5-1 and TRBJ2-1, is KAGVTQTPRYLIKTRGQQVTLSCSPISGHRSVSWYQQTPGQGLQFLFEYFSETQRNKGNFPGRFSGRQFSNSRSEMNVSTLELGDSALYLCASSPSPQREGLEQFFGPGTRLTVL.

The CDR3 here is CASSTENGPGNGRATNEKLFF. In DNA form, the CDR3 reads TGTGCCAGCAGCACTGAAAATGGACCGGGGAACGGGAGGGCAACTAATGAAAAACTGTTTTTT. The chain employs TRBV28 and TRBJ1-4; D is unresolved. V was clipped by 6 bases and J by 0 bases, with 29 bases between them. CDR3 length equals 21 residues. The germline CDR1 and CDR2 sequences are MDHEN and SYDVKM. The complete variable domain, with remaining parts taken from reference TRBV28 and TRBJ1-4, reads DVKVTQSSRYLVKRTGEKVFLECVQDMDHENMFWYRQDPGLGLRLIYFSYDVKMKEKGDIPEGYSVSREKKERFSLILESASTNQTSMYLCASSTENGPGNGRATNEKLFFGSGTQLSVL.

CDR3 residues: CASSPSSLGARTEAFF. Here the CDR3 DNA reads TGTGCCAGCAGTCCTTCTAGTCTAGGGGCGAGAACTGAAGCTTTCTTT. The chain recombines TRBV25-1 with TRBJ1-1; D is perhaps TRBD1 (5 bases). This CDR3 region has 16 residues. The V end lost 5 bases, the J end lost 5 bases, and 21 bases lay between the germline ends. Germline lookup yields CDR1 MGHDK and CDR2 SYGVNS. Using reference TRBV25-1 and TRBJ1-1 for the parts outside the CDR3, the full variable domain is EADIYQTPRYLVIGTGKKITLECSQTMGHDKMYWYQQDPGMELHLIHYSYGVNSTEKGDLSSESTVSRIRTEHFPLTLESARPSHTSQYLCASSPSSLGARTEAFFGQGTRLTVV.

This clone appeared once. The chain carries TRBV5-5 and TRBJ2-7, with TRBD1 matching over 7 bases. The CDR3 sequence is 14 residues long. Germline V gives CDR1 SGHKS, CDR2 YYEKEE (reference sequence). The trim removed 3 bases at V and 5 bases at J, leaving 8 bases unmatched. The CDR3 sequence is CASSSYRGGDEQYF. The CDR3 nucleotides read TGTGCCAGCAGCTCTTACAGGGGTGGGGACGAGCAGTACTTC.

V and J are TRBV30 and TRBJ1-2, with D maybe TRBD1 (5 bases). The CDR3 extends over 12 amino acids. With 3 bases removed from V and 8 bases from J, the gap between germline ends came to 13 bases. CDR1 is GTSNPN and CDR2 is SVGIG in the germline V gene (reference sequence). The CDR3 here is CAWRPPGYGYTF. The CDR3 DNA reads TGTGCCTGGAGACCCCCAGGGTACGGCTACACCTTC.

The chain is built from TRBV7-8 and TRBJ2-3; no reliable D call. The germline V gene has CDR1 SGHVS and CDR2 FQNEAQ. The CDR3 is 12 residues long. V was shortened by 4 bases and J by 4 bases, with 6 bases between the two germline ends. As DNA, the CDR3 is TGTGCCAGCAGCTGGATTGCAGATACGCAGTATTTT. Residues: CASSWIADTQYF.

In nucleotides, the CDR3 is TGTGCCAGCAGTTACTTGGGACAGGCCTACGAGCAGTACTTC. This sequence encodes CASSYLGQAYEQYF. V and J are TRBV6-6 and TRBJ2-7; 8 positions agree with TRBD1. V lost 1 base to trimming and J lost 2 bases; unmatched junction nucleotides: 1. Germline V gene sequence: CDR1 MNHNY, CDR2 SVGAGI (reference sequence). The length of the CDR3 is 14 residues.

CDR3 sequence: CASSPAGGPLYEQYF. CDR3 sequence (DNA): TGTGCCAGCTCCCCTGCGGGAGGGCCTCTGTACGAGCAGTACTTC. V is TRBV18 and J is TRBJ2-7; TRBD2 matches 9 bases. Germline values: CDR1 KGHSH, CDR2 LQKENI. The ends lost 6 bases at V and 4 bases at J; junction bases unmatched: 10. The CDR3 length is 15 residues.

This clone was recorded a few times. CDR3 protein: CASSRGQAVNQPQHF. DNA for the CDR3: TGTGCCAGCAGCCGAGGACAGGCGGTAAATCAGCCCCAGCATTTT. V usage is TRBV13 and J usage is TRBJ1-5; 7 bases agree with TRBD1. The ends lost 5 bases at V and 4 bases at J; junction bases unmatched: 8. The CDR3 runs to 15 residues. Germline-derived CDR1 and CDR2 are PRHDT and FYEKMQ (reference sequence).

Regarding this clone: Other DNA sequences in this sample translate to the same CDR3. The chain joins TRBV12-5 to TRBJ1-1; D might be TRBD1 (5 bases). The V end was cut by 6 bases, the J end by 5 bases, with 16 bases between. This CDR3 is built from 14 residues. Germline loops: CDR1 LGHNT, CDR2 FRNRAP. This chain's CDR3 is CASGLSGGGTEAFF. CDR3 nucleotides: TGTGCTAGTGGGCTGAGTGGGGGTGGGACTGAAGCTTTCTTT.

The chain combines TRBV6-5 with TRBJ1-3; 7 nucleotides match TRBD1. Unmatched junction bases numbered 5, after V lost 6 bases and J lost 0 bases. The CDR3 extends over 15 amino acids. Germline values: CDR1 MNHEY, CDR2 SVGAGI. The CDR3 region is CASRLGTVSGNTIYF. Here the CDR3 DNA reads TGTGCCAGCAGGCTCGGGACAGTCTCTGGAAACACCATATATTTT.

V usage is TRBV30 and J usage is TRBJ2-7; D call uncertain. This CDR3 region has 11 residues. The germline V gene has CDR1 GTSNPN and CDR2 SVGIG (reference sequence). Trimming took off 1 base at V and 7 bases at J, with 8 bases between the two ends. The CDR3 DNA reads as TGTGCCTGGAGTGCAACGCTAGAGCAGTACTTC. Translated: CAWSATLEQYF.